Shown below are 24 T cell receptor beta chains from a single sample sequenced in a study of T cells in Graves' hyperthyroidism and ophthalmopathy. The TCR beta CDR3 regions underwent amplification using RNA transcripts as the source. During a first-round RT-PCR of the TCR CDR3, the HTBI primer set was used. TCRdb called the multiplex PCR reads again in MiXCR, with one record for every CDR3 protein. The table shows around 700,000 distinct CDR3 sequences, with 35% occurring only once. Sequences were obtained from blood. The source of these receptors is a woman in her thirties or forties with Graves' hyperthyroidism.

This clonotype was seen ten or more times. CDR3 DNA sequence: TGTGCCAGCAGTGAAGTGGGTTTGAACACTGAAGCTTTCTTT. It specifies CASSEVGLNTEAFF. The J gene is TRBJ1-1, the V gene TRBV2; D not certain. CDR1 is SNHLY and CDR2 is FYNNEI in the germline V gene. V shed 1 base and J shed 0 bases, with 6 bases lying between them. This CDR3 contains 14 residues.

V gene TRBV11-1 combines with J gene TRBJ2-2, with a tentative D call TRBD1 (6 bases). CDR3 length equals 18 residues. Trimming stripped 6 bases from V and 5 bases from J, with 25 bases between. Germline CDR1 is SGHAT and CDR2 is FQDESV (reference sequence). The CDR3 DNA reads TGTGCCAGCAGTTACTCGTCCGGGCAGGGGATACCGACCGGGGAGCTGTTTTTT. It encodes CASSYSSGQGIPTGELFF.

The gene calls are TRBV6-5 and TRBJ2-5; D is unresolved. V was trimmed by 0 bases and J by 5 bases, leaving 10 bases between them. Germline V gives CDR1 MNHEY, CDR2 SVGAGI. CDR3 length: 14 residues. The CDR3 region is CASSYSGLWETQYF. DNA of the CDR3: TGTGCCAGCAGTTACTCAGGCCTATGGGAGACCCAGTACTTC.

Notes on this clonotype: This may stem from a read error, because a much larger clone lies one nucleotide away. The chain joins TRBV20-1 to TRBJ2-5; D is uncertain. Germline V lookup: CDR1 DFQATT, CDR2 SNEGSKA (reference sequence). The CDR3 covers 12 residues. The CDR3 loop is CSLDTTQGTQYF. The CDR3 bases are TGCAGTCTGGATACTACCCAAGGGACCCAGTACTTC.

This clonotype has at least ten counts. This chain joins TRBV7-2 and TRBJ1-5, with D possibly being TRBD1 (5 bases). CDR3 length: 17 amino acids. Between the trimmed V and J ends, which lost 1 base and 7 bases, there was a span of 20 bases. Germline values: CDR1 SGHTA, CDR2 FQGNSA. CDR3 residues: CASSLGAAGRPQQPQHF. Here the CDR3 DNA reads TGTGCCAGCAGCTTAGGGGCGGCAGGGCGACCCCAGCAGCCCCAGCATTTT. Based on the CDR3 plus reference TRBV7-2 and TRBJ1-5, the full variable domain is GAGVSQSPSNKVTEKGKDVELRCDPISGHTALYWYRQSLGQGLEFLIYFQGNSAPDKSGLPSDRFSAERTGGSVSTLTIQRTQQEDSAVYLCASSLGAAGRPQQPQHFGDGTRLSIL.

About this clonotype itself: A much larger clone is a single base away; this may be a read error. The chain employs TRBV10-3 and TRBJ2-7; D might be TRBD1 (5 bases). The germline V and J ends were trimmed by 6 bases and 3 bases, with 24 bases remaining between them. Germline lookup yields CDR1 ENHRY and CDR2 SYGVKD. The CDR3 has 17 amino acids. CDR3 DNA sequence: TGTGCCATCAGCGCCCCCCCGGGCAGGGCCAGCAACTACGAGCAGTACTTC. This gives the protein CAISAPPGRASNYEQYF.

At least ten counts were recorded for this clonotype. This sequence joins TRBV20-1 and TRBJ1-2; possibly TRBD1 for D (6 bases). V lost 8 bases, J lost 2 bases, and 12 bases lay in between. Germline V gene sequence: CDR1 DFQATT, CDR2 SNEGSKA (reference sequence). There are 12 residues in the CDR3. The CDR3 region is CSSGDTNYGYTF. CDR3 DNA: TGCAGTTCAGGGGACACCAACTATGGCTACACCTTC.

This clonotype is a singleton in its sample. This rearrangement joins TRBV2 to TRBJ1-1; a possible D gene is TRBD1 (5 bases). The V gene lost 10 bases and the J gene lost 4 bases, with 19 bases spanning the gap. Germline CDR1 SNHLY, CDR2 FYNNEI. The CDR3 totals 14 residues. The CDR3 DNA sequence: TGTGCCATCCCACCGAGCGGGGGTGGCACTGAAGCTTTCTTT. This gives the protein CAIPPSGGGTEAFF.

The J gene is TRBJ1-5, the V gene TRBV11-2, with a tentative D call TRBD1 (5 bases). Germline V gene lookup returns CDR1 SGHAT and CDR2 FQNNGV. CDR3 size: 13 residues. V gave up 5 bases and J gave up 6 bases, with 11 bases separating them. The CDR3 DNA reads as TGTGCCAGCAGCCCACGGGACCGTCAGCCCCAGCATTTT. Its translation is CASSPRDRQPQHF.

This clonotype was recorded many times. CDR3 loop: CSARSWQPQETQYF. The CDR3 DNA sequence: TGCAGTGCTAGATCGTGGCAGCCCCAAGAGACCCAGTACTTC. The chain has TRBV20-1 and TRBJ2-5; D remains unclear. Trimming removed 2 bases from V and 1 base from J, with 11 bases in between. Germline CDR1 and CDR2: DFQATT and SNEGSKA (reference sequence). This CDR3 spans 14 amino acids.

V usage is TRBV20-1 and J usage is TRBJ2-5; TRBD2 might be the D (5 bases). CDR1 and CDR2 (germline): DFQATT, SNEGSKA (reference sequence). V was pared by 5 bases and J by 11 bases, with 21 bases between. The length of the CDR3 is 13 residues. CDR3 amino acids: CSARLAQSDTQYF. The CDR3 DNA is TGCAGTGCTCGCTTAGCGCAATCAGATACGCAGTACTTC.

This clonotype came up a few times. This rearrangement joins TRBV7-9 to TRBJ1-1; 7 bases agree with TRBD1. This CDR3 has 15 amino acids. Trimming took 3 bases from V and 0 from J; bases not matched to a gene: 4. The germline gives CDR1 SEHNR, CDR2 FQNEAQ (reference sequence). CDR3 loop: CASSFDRELNTEAFF. The CDR3 DNA reads TGTGCCAGCAGCTTTGACAGGGAACTGAACACTGAAGCTTTCTTT. Full variable domain (outside the CDR3, taken from reference TRBV7-9 and TRBJ1-1): DTGVSQNPRHKITKRGQNVTFRCDPISEHNRLYWYRQTLGQGPEFLTYFQNEAQLEKSRLLSDRFSAERPKGSFSTLEIQRTEQGDSAMYLCASSFDRELNTEAFFGQGTRLTVV.

This clonotype has ten or more counts. CDR3 nucleotides: TGTGCCAGCAGCTTAGAGGGGGCGTCTAGCCTCGAGCAGTACTTC. Amino acid sequence: CASSLEGASSLEQYF. The chain has TRBV7-2 and TRBJ2-7; TRBD1 agrees at 7 bases. With V trimmed by 1 base and J by 6 bases, 9 bases remained unmatched. In germline, CDR1 is SGHTA, CDR2 FQGNSA. The CDR3 runs to 15 residues.

This clonotype appeared many times. The J gene is TRBJ2-7, the V gene TRBV25-1, with D possibly being TRBD2 (5 bases). This CDR3 region has 11 residues. From germline, CDR1 is MGHDK and CDR2 SYGVNS. The V end was cut by 5 bases, the J end by 6 bases, with 8 bases between. CDR3 nucleotide sequence: TGTGCCAGCAGTTGGGAGACCGAGCAGTACTTC. Translated, it gives CASSWETEQYF.

This clonotype was seen a handful of times. This rearrangement joins TRBV7-3 to TRBJ2-3; possibly TRBD1 or TRBD2 for D (5 bases each). The CDR3 has 15 amino acids. With 0 bases removed from V and 0 bases from J, the gap between germline ends came to 7 bases. Per the germline V gene, CDR1 is SGHTA and CDR2 is FQGTGA. CDR3 sequence: CASSLTGPSTDTQYF. The CDR3 bases are TGTGCCAGCAGCTTAACGGGACCAAGCACAGATACGCAGTATTTT.

This clonotype was recorded a few times. At one end, the junction sequence differs from germline, possibly due to a read error. This chain links TRBV10-3 with TRBJ2-5, with a tentative D call TRBD2 (6 bases). CDR3 length: 15 amino acids. Germline assignment: CDR1 ENHRY and CDR2 SYGVKD. The DNA of the CDR3 is TGTGCCAGCAGTTACCGGCGGGAAAAGTGGGAGACCCAGTACTTC. Amino acid sequence: CASSYRREKWETQYF.

The rearrangement uses TRBV2 and TRBJ2-5; tentative D call: TRBD1 (5 bases). The CDR3 length is 15 residues. The V gene lost 6 bases and the J gene lost 1 base, with 15 bases spanning the gap. The germline CDR1 and CDR2 sequences are SNHLY and FYNNEI. The CDR3 nucleotides are TGTGCCAGCAGCTTCAATGGACACCTCCAAGAGACCCAGTACTTC. This gives the protein CASSFNGHLQETQYF.

This clonotype has a handful of counts. The gene calls are TRBV10-3 and TRBJ2-7; D might be TRBD1 (6 bases). The CDR3 sequence is 15 residues long. V shed 10 bases and J shed 1 base, with 20 bases lying between them. The germline CDR1 and CDR2 sequences are ENHRY and SYGVKD. The DNA of the CDR3 is TGTGCCAGCAGGGGTCTGGGGGTGAAGTCCTACGAGCAGTACTTC. As protein: CASRGLGVKSYEQYF.

V is TRBV4-1 and J is TRBJ2-7; a weak D match, TRBD2 (6 bases). Germline V lookup: CDR1 MGHRA, CDR2 YSYEKL. The CDR3 covers 15 residues. V lost 1 base and J lost 3, with 13 bases in between. CDR3 in amino acids: CASSQGQAGDYEQYF. Written as DNA, the CDR3 is TGCGCCAGCAGCCAAGGACAAGCGGGTGACTACGAGCAGTACTTC.

Many counts were recorded for this clonotype. The CDR3 spells CASSRGGPNEKLFF. CDR3 DNA: TGTGCCAGCAGCCGCGGGGGTCCGAATGAAAAACTGTTTTTT. This chain uses TRBV7-9 with TRBJ1-4; possible D gene TRBD1, 5 bases. CDR3 length equals 14 residues. Between the trimmed V and J ends, which lost 5 bases and 5 bases, there was a span of 12 bases. Germline V CDR1 and CDR2: SEHNR, FQNEAQ (reference sequence). Variable domain in full (rest from reference TRBV7-9 and TRBJ1-4): DTGVSQNPRHKITKRGQNVTFRCDPISEHNRLYWYRQTLGQGPEFLTYFQNEAQLEKSRLLSDRFSAERPKGSFSTLEIQRTEQGDSAMYLCASSRGGPNEKLFFGSGTQLSVL.

The V gene is TRBV5-1, the J gene TRBJ1-1; no firm D call. The CDR3 totals 16 residues. Trimming removed 4 bases from V and 3 bases from J, with 19 bases in between. Germline lookup yields CDR1 SGHRS and CDR2 YFSETQ. The CDR3 nucleotides are TGCGCCAGCAGCCAAGCTCGAGGCGGTTATTACACTGAAGCTTTCTTT. This encodes CASSQARGGYYTEAFF.

This chain uses TRBV7-3 with TRBJ2-3, with D possibly being TRBD1 (6 bases). The CDR3 is 16 amino acids. V gave up 6 bases and J gave up 3 bases, with 19 bases separating them. CDR1 and CDR2 (germline): SGHTA, FQGTGA. Here the CDR3 DNA reads TGTGCCAGCAGTGAAACCGGACAGAAGTATACAGATACGCAGTATTTT. It yields the protein CASSETGQKYTDTQYF. Together with reference TRBV7-3 and TRBJ2-3, the CDR3 gives the full variable domain: GAGVSQTPSNKVTEKGKYVELRCDPISGHTALYWYRQSLGQGPEFLIYFQGTGAADDSGLPNDRFFAVRPEGSVSTLKIQRTERGDSAVYLCASSETGQKYTDTQYFGPGTRLTVL.

V is TRBV10-2 and J is TRBJ2-2; 10 bases map to TRBD1. Germline lookup yields CDR1 WSHSY and CDR2 SAAADI. This CDR3 comprises 14 residues. The V gene end was trimmed by 7 bases and the J gene end by 6 bases; junction bases not matched to a gene: 5. This CDR3 reads CASKGTGDSGELFF. The CDR3, as DNA: TGCGCCAGCAAGGGGACAGGGGATTCCGGGGAGCTGTTTTTT.

This clonotype was seen at least ten times. The chain recombines TRBV11-2 with TRBJ1-2, with D perhaps matching TRBD1 (6 bases). The CDR3 is 16 amino acids. Trimming removed 5 bases at V and 4 bases at J, with 20 bases between. In germline, CDR1 is SGHAT, CDR2 FQNNGV. CDR3 coding DNA: TGTGCCAGCAGCCCGGCGGCCAGGGGCACTGTCTATGGCTACACCTTC. Its translation: CASSPAARGTVYGYTF.